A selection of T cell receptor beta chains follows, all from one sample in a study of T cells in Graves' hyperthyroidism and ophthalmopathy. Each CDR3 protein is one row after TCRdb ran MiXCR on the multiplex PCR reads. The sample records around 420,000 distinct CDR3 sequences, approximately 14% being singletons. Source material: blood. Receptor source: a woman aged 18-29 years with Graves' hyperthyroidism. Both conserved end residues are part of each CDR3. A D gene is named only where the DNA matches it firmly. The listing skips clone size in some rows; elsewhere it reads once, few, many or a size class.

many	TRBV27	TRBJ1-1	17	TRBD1	CASSPKYGTGPWTEAFF	TGTGCCAGCAGTCCCAAGTACGGGACAGGGCCCTGGACTGAAGCTTTCTTT
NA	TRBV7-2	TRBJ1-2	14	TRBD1	CASSNTGDTYGYTF	TGTGCCAGCAGCAATACAGGGGATACCTATGGCTACACCTTC
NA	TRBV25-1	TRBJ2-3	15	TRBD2	CASSEPAGIVDTQYF	TGTGCCAGCAGTGAGCCAGCGGGAATAGTAGATACGCAGTATTTT
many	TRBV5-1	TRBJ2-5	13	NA	CASSFDSRETQYF	TGCGCCAGCAGCTTCGACAGTAGGGAGACCCAGTACTTC
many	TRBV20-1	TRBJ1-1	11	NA	CSGGRNTEAFF	TGCAGTGGGGGTAGGAACACTGAAGCTTTCTTT
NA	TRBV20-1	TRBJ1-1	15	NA	CSASGDTSFNTEAFF	TGCAGTGCTAGTGGGGACACATCATTTAACACTGAAGCTTTCTTT
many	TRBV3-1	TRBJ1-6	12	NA	CASSQDISPLHF	TGTGCCAGCAGCCAAGATATTTCACCCCTCCACTTT
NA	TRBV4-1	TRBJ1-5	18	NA	CASSQGSGYGGGNQPQHF	TGCGCCAGCAGCCAAGGATCGGGTTACGGGGGGGGCAATCAGCCCCAGCATTTT
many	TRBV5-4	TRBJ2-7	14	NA	CASTNPGGSYEQYF	TGTGCCAGCACCAACCCAGGGGGGTCCTACGAGCAGTACTTC
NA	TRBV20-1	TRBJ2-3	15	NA	CSASGGARNTDTQYF	TGCAGTGCTAGTGGCGGGGCTCGGAACACAGATACGCAGTATTTT
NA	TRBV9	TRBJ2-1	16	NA	CASSVEAGSSYNEQFF	TGTGCCAGCAGCGTAGAGGCAGGTAGCTCCTACAATGAGCAGTTCTTC
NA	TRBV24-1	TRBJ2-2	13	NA	CATSDGSSGELFF	TGTGCCACCAGTGATGGGAGCTCCGGGGAGCTGTTTTTT
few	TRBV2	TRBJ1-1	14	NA	CASSDEGQATEAFF	TGTGCCAGCAGTGATGAAGGGCAGGCCACTGAAGCTTTCTTT
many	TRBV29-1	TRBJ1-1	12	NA	CSGGRANTEAFF	TGCAGCGGGGGACGAGCGAACACTGAAGCTTTCTTT
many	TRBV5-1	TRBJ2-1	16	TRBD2	CASRFLAGLSYNEQFF	TGCGCCAGCAGGTTCCTAGCGGGGCTCTCCTACAATGAGCAGTTCTTC
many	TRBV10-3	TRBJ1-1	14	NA	CATSLLGRNTEAFF	TGTGCCACCTCCCTTCTCGGCAGGAACACTGAAGCTTTCTTT
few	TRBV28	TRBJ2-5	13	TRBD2	CASSRQRDETQYF	TGTGCCAGCAGTCGCCAGCGGGATGAGACCCAGTACTTC
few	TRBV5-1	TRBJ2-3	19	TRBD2	CASSLDRLAGTWGTDTQYF	TGCGCCAGCAGCTTGGATCGACTAGCGGGAACCTGGGGGACAGATACGCAGTATTTT
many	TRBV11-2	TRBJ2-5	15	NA	CASSPFTGAGETQYF	TGTGCCAGCAGCCCATTTACCGGTGCGGGAGAGACCCAGTACTTC
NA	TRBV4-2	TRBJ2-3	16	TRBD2	CASSSRLAGTTDTQYF	TGTGCCAGCAGCTCCCGACTAGCGGGGACCACAGATACGCAGTATTTT